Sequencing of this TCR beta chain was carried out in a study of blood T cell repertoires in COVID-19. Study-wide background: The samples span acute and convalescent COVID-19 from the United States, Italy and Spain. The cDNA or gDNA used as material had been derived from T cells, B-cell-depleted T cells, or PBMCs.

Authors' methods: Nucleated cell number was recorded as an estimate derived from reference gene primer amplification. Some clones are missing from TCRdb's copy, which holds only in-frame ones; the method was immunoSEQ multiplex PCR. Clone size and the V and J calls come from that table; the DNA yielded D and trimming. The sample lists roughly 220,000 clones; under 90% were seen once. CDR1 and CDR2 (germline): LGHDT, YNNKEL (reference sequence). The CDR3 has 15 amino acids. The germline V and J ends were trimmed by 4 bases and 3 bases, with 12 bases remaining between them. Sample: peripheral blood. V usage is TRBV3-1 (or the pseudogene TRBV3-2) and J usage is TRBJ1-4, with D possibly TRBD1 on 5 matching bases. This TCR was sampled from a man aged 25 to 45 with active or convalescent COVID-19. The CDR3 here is CASSPPGVANEKLFF. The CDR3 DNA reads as TGTGCCAGCAGCCCCCCGGGGGTGGCTAATGAAAAACTGTTTTTT.